The TCR beta chain under discussion was sequenced for a study of human T cells and chemical hapten exposure. General study findings and limits: TCRs at a frequency above 1 in 1000 stayed unchanged with DPC sensitization.

The V gene lost 0 bases and the J gene lost 1 base, with 9 bases spanning the gap. Germline V gene lookup returns CDR1 GTSNPN and CDR2 SVGIG (reference sequence). This CDR3 comprises 14 residues. This clonotype was observed a few times. Its antigen remains unknown. Time point given: healthy volunteer bleed at 6 weeks. Someone pulled total RNA out of unfractionated whole blood. Within the library, unique molecular identifiers were attached to each individual cDNA molecule. In the study's own analysis: Samples had a median of around 88,000 TCRs, ranging about 20,000 to 750,000. MiXCR was run by TCRdb on the RACE reads, yielding one entry per CDR3 protein. The V and J calls come from TCRdb's annotation, not from the publication. The sample has around 80,000 distinct CDR3 sequences; 8.6% are singletons.

The sequence was collected from a male donor in good health. Some clones in this sample may be carry-over from other donors' samples. The rearrangement joins TRBV30 to TRBJ1-1, with D tentatively TRBD1 (5 bases). What was sequenced was whole blood. CDR3 in amino acids: CAWSVGVPNTEAFF. CDR3 DNA: TGTGCCTGGAGTGTGGGGGTCCCGAACACTGAAGCTTTCTTT.